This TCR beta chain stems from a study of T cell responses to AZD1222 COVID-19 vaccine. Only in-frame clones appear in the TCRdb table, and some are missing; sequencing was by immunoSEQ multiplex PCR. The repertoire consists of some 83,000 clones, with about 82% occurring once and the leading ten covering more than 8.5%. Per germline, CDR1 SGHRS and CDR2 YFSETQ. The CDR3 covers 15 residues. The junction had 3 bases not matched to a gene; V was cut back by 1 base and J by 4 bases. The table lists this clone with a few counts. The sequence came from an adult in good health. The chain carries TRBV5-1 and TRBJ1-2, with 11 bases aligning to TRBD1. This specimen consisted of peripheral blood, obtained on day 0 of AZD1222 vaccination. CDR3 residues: CASSLPGTGGYGYTF. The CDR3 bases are TGCGCCAGCAGCTTGCCCGGGACAGGGGGCTATGGCTACACCTTC.